This T cell receptor (beta chain) was sequenced for a study of blood T cell repertoires in COVID-19. At the level of the study: Samples taken during acute and convalescent COVID-19 were collected in the United States, Italy and Spain. Sources were T cells, B-cell-depleted T cells, or PBMCs; the material itself was cDNA or gDNA.

This clone came up once. CDR3 length: 12 residues. Trimming took 8 bases from V and 5 from J, leaving 10 bases between them. Germline assignment: CDR1 MNHEY and CDR2 SMNVEV (reference sequence). As handled by the study authors: Estimates of nucleated cell counts were drawn from the amplification of reference gene primers. The method was immunoSEQ multiplex PCR; TCRdb's version includes in-frame clones alone and lacks a portion of them. Clone size and V and J calls were adopted from that table, with D and trimming inferred from the DNA. The sample has tens of thousands of clones, approximately 91% seen once.

Sequenced input: peripheral blood. The J gene is TRBJ1-5, the V gene TRBV27; D uncertain. This clonotype was obtained from a human donor with active COVID-19. The donor label of this sample is uncertain. Here the CDR3 reads CASGVRDQPQHF. DNA of the CDR3: TGTGCCAGCGGCGTGAGGGATCAGCCCCAGCATTTT.